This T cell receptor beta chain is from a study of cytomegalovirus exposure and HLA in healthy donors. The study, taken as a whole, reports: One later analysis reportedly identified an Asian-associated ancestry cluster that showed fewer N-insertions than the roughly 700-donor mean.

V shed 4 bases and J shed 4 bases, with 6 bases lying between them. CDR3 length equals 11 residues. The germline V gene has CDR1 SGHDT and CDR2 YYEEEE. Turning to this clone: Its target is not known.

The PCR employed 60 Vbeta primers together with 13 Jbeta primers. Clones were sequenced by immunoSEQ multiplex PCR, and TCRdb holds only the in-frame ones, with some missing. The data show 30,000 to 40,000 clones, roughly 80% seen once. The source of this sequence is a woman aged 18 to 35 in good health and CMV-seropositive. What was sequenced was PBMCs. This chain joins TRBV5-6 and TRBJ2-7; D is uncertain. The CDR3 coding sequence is TGTGCCAGCAGCCAACAATACGAGCAGTACTTC. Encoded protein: CASSQQYEQYF.